The text below deals with one T cell receptor (beta chain). This clone was observed a handful of times. Its antigen specificity is not known. Per-base quality was not reported, and no clone a single base away is much larger than it. This sample was taken from a study of PD-1 blockade in classical Hodgkin lymphoma (dated by TCRdb to 2018 to 2021). For the study in its entirety: Nivolumab dosing was 3 mg/kg intravenously every 2 weeks, continuing until either disease progression or unacceptable toxicity. The study used TCR beta sequencing and CyTOF to define a peripheral blood immune signature of response to PD-1 blockade in classical Hodgkin lymphoma. Overall study outcomes, separate from this receptor: Trial patients with a complete response had baseline diversity similar to that of newly diagnosed patients, while partial responders and progressors had significantly lower diversity. The study covered only a single clinical trial cohort, and the causes of the repertoire differences, possibly disease activity or prior therapy, were still not defined. Lower diversity was observed in patients in whom nivolumab was started less than 1 year after ASCT, and these patients were excluded from later analyses so that confounding by immune reconstitution would be avoided. A significant rise by C4D1 was seen in CD4+ but not CD8+ TCR diversity (p=0.0027 vs p=0.16), with the rise being most apparent in complete responders (p=0.02). Baseline TCR diversity was reported as lower in newly diagnosed patients than in healthy donors, and lower still in relapsed/refractory patients.

The Qiagen DNeasy kit was used to extract genomic DNA from unsorted PBMCs and from the negatively selected CD4+ and CD8+ fractions. Amplification of TCR beta CDR3 regions was done by immunoSEQ multiplex PCR with primers that anneal to V and J segments. Amplification bias was minimized using a synthetic immune receptor repertoire, and residual bias was removed computationally after sequencing. As for the authors' bioinformatics: Custom Python scripts were used to quantify repertoire diversity as the Shannon entropy index. The unsorted, CD4+ and CD8+ repertoires were each analyzed separately, with the exception of combined analyses, where CD4+ and CD8+ sequences were merged in silico. Clonal expansion was defined as at least a 2-fold frequency increase after treatment relative to C1D1, with a pseudocount of 0.5 for undetected baseline clones. Singleton clones were defined as clones with 0 or 1 copy at C1D1, and non-singleton clones were defined as clones with 2 or more copies. Clones expanded in unsorted samples were annotated as CD4+, CD8+ or unknown by matching protein sequences in sorted samples from the same patient. Wilcoxon tests on paired samples were used to test changes in diversity from C1D1 to C4D1. The source is immuneACCESS, and TCRdb retained only in-frame sequences with V and J called. Part of the clones is not carried over; for the studies checked, unresolved V genes explain less than half of this, and the remainder is unexplained. The V and J calls and clone size come from that table; D and trimming were worked out from the DNA. The sample table contains under 25,000 clones; only one count was recorded for more than 75% of them. The ten largest clones capture approximately 40% of the sample.

Read against the paper, the sample's time point label means: cycle 4 day 1 (C4D1), after less than 7 weeks of nivolumab. Every trial patient had relapsed after autologous stem cell transplantation, and cohorts A, B and C differed in prior brentuximab vedotin exposure. The trial cohort included 55 to 65 patients with relapsed/refractory classical Hodgkin lymphoma, and each patient had a best overall response of complete response, partial response or progressive disease. Trial patients were treated with single-agent nivolumab in the multi-cohort phase II CheckMate 205 trial. Best overall response was determined by an independent review committee according to the 2007 International Working Group response criteria. PBMCs from the trial were collected at three points: immediately before nivolumab initiation (C1D1), and during therapy at cycle 2 day 1 and cycle 4 day 1. Peripheral blood was collected in 8 mL Vacutainer Cell Preparation Tubes, from which PBMCs were isolated by centrifugation and then cryopreserved.

The germline V gene encodes CDR1 SGHRS and CDR2 YFSETQ. CDR3 length: 15 amino acids, cysteine to phenylalanine. Only the CDR3 portion is preserved as DNA: 45 bases, with reading frame beginning at the first base. V sheds 0 bases and J sheds 6 bases, leaving 15 bases between their ends. The chain joins TRBV5-1 to TRBJ1-1, with the D gene not clear enough to name. The material sequenced was peripheral blood mononuclear cells (PBMCs), taken before the fourth cycle of nivolumab. The sequence came from a human donor with classical Hodgkin lymphoma. The DNA sequence reads TGCGCCAGCAGCTTGGTCGGAGGTTCTGACGCTGAAGCTTTCTTT. This yields the protein CASSLVGGSDAEAFF.